The next 15 T cell receptor beta chains were all read from a single sample in a study of T cell repertoires in cytomegalovirus infection. TCRdb reprocessed the reads with MiXCR, giving one entry per CDR3 protein. The sample carries around 530,000 distinct CDR3 sequences, around a quarter recorded once. Sequencing was performed on PBMCs. All receptors come from a human donor in good health (CMV status not recorded). Some clones in this sample may be carry-over from other donors' samples.

The J gene is TRBJ1-2, the V gene TRBV6-2 or TRBV6-3; no firm D call. CDR1 is MNHEY, CDR2 SVGEGT, per germline. V shed 8 bases and J shed 4 bases, with 17 bases lying between them. The CDR3 is 14 residues long. The CDR3 is CASYDSFGLYGYTF. For the CDR3, the DNA is TGTGCCAGCTACGATTCTTTCGGACTCTATGGCTACACCTTC.

The chain joins TRBV19 to TRBJ1-5; TRBD1 might be the D (5 bases). V lost 3 bases and J lost 0, with 9 bases in between. Germline CDR1 is LNHDA and CDR2 is SQIVND (reference sequence). CDR3 size: 15 residues. As DNA, the CDR3 is TGTGCCAGTAGTATTGGGGGGGGTAGCAATCAGCCCCAGCATTTT. Its translation is CASSIGGGSNQPQHF.

This clonotype was detected a few times. The chain has TRBV27 and TRBJ1-6; perhaps TRBD1 as D (6 bases). The CDR3 totals 17 residues. The germline V and J ends were trimmed by 6 bases and 4 bases, with 19 bases remaining between them. Per germline, CDR1 MNHEY and CDR2 SMNVEV (reference sequence). The CDR3 is CASSRTGQGDYNSPLHF. DNA of the CDR3: TGTGCCAGCAGCCGTACAGGGCAGGGAGATTATAATTCACCCCTCCACTTT.

This clonotype came up a few times. This chain uses TRBV20-1 with TRBJ1-5; no reliable D call. CDR3 length equals 15 residues. Trimming cost V 3 bases and J 0 bases, with 12 bases left between them. Per the germline V gene, CDR1 is DFQATT and CDR2 is SNEGSKA (reference sequence). CDR3 region: CSASGRLYSNQPQHF. The CDR3 DNA follows: TGCAGTGCTAGTGGCAGATTATATAGCAATCAGCCCCAGCATTTT.

This clonotype was detected only a few times. The rearrangement joins TRBV6-2 or TRBV6-3 to TRBJ1-1; D possibly corresponds to TRBD1 (6 bases). Between the trimmed V and J ends, which lost 4 bases and 3 bases, there was a span of 12 bases. This CDR3 has 14 residues. Germline values: CDR1 MNHEY, CDR2 SVGEGT. The CDR3 DNA sequence: TGTGCCAGCAGTTTTGGCGGACAGTACACTGAAGCTTTCTTT. Translated, it gives CASSFGGQYTEAFF.

The rearrangement joins TRBV18 to TRBJ2-7; possibly TRBD2 for D (6 bases). Trimming stripped 0 bases from V and 9 bases from J, with 15 bases between. CDR1 and CDR2 from the germline V gene are KGHSH and LQKENI. The CDR3 consists of 14 residues. CDR3 loop: CASSPPSGQEAQYF. The DNA for the CDR3 is TGTGCCAGCTCACCACCGAGCGGGCAGGAGGCGCAGTACTTC.

The chain recombines TRBV6-2 or TRBV6-3 with TRBJ2-5, with D hard to call. Germline lookup yields CDR1 MNHEY and CDR2 SVGEGT. Deletions cut 7 bases from V and 5 bases from J, with 14 bases between. The length of the CDR3 is 13 residues. The CDR3 region is CASTDPSRETQYF. In nucleotides, the CDR3 is TGTGCCAGCACCGACCCTAGTCGGGAGACCCAGTACTTC.

Notes on this clonotype: The junction departs from the called germline gene at one end, perhaps through a read error. This sequence joins TRBV6-2 or TRBV6-3 and TRBJ1-2; no reliable D call. This CDR3 spans 11 amino acids. Germline V lookup: CDR1 MNHEY, CDR2 SVGEGT. CDR3 nucleotides: TGTGCCAGCAGGTTGGGCTATGGCTACTCCTTC. It encodes CASRLGYGYSF.

This clonotype was seen more than once but under ten times. The chain uses TRBV9 and TRBJ1-4, with D perhaps TRBD1 (6 bases). The CDR3 is made up of 15 amino acids. The V and J ends lost 0 bases and 3 bases respectively, with 9 bases between them. CDR1 and CDR2 (germline): SGDLS, YYNGEE. The CDR3 spells CASSVADSSNEKLFF. The CDR3 nucleotides are TGTGCCAGCAGCGTAGCGGACAGCTCTAATGAAAAACTGTTTTTT.

The rearrangement links TRBV20-1 to TRBJ2-5; TRBD2 matches 8 bases. V shed 8 bases, J shed 1 base, and the junction held 6 bases outside the gene matches. Germline V gives CDR1 DFQATT, CDR2 SNEGSKA (reference sequence). The CDR3 has 13 amino acids. The CDR3 nucleotides are TGCAGTTCCTCTACTAGCGGCCAAGAGACCCAGTACTTC. Protein product: CSSSTSGQETQYF.

The chain combines TRBV19 with TRBJ2-1; D uncertain. The CDR3 extends over 12 amino acids. CDR1 and CDR2 (germline): LNHDA, SQIVND (reference sequence). The germline V and J ends were trimmed by 3 bases and 4 bases, with 4 bases remaining between them. CDR3: CASSMQYNEQFF. The CDR3 DNA reads as TGTGCCAGTAGTATGCAGTACAATGAGCAGTTCTTC.

The V gene is TRBV7-2, the J gene TRBJ1-2; D unresolved. V was cut by 6 bases and J by 4 bases, with 15 bases left in between. The CDR3 spans 14 residues. Germline V gene lookup returns CDR1 SGHTA and CDR2 FQGNSA. The DNA of the CDR3 is TGTGCCAGCAGTAACCCGGGAAGCGGCTATGGCTACACCTTC. This encodes CASSNPGSGYGYTF.

V and J are TRBV7-3 and TRBJ2-1, with unresolved D. This CDR3 is built from 15 residues. Germline V gene data show CDR1 as SGHTA and CDR2 as FQGTGA. V lost 5 bases and J 4 bases, leaving 15 bases between the germline ends. For the CDR3, the DNA is TGTGCCAGCAGCCCTAACATAGCACGGTACAATGAGCAGTTCTTC. It yields the protein CASSPNIARYNEQFF.

J is TRBJ2-1 and V is TRBV7-2; TRBD2 matches at 7 bases. The junction had 11 bases not matched to a gene; V was cut back by 3 bases and J by 6 bases. Per the germline V gene, CDR1 is SGHTA and CDR2 is FQGNSA. The CDR3 covers 16 residues. CDR3 coding DNA: TGTGCCAGCAGCTTCTTTGTCGGCGGGAGAGGCAATGAGCAGTTCTTC. This translates into CASSFFVGGRGNEQFF.

This clonotype was counted many times. The rearrangement links TRBV6-1 to TRBJ2-5; TRBD1 agrees at 7 bases. The V segment lost 8 bases and the J segment 2 bases; nucleotides outside the gene matches: 11. In germline, CDR1 is MNHNS, CDR2 SASEGT. The CDR3 totals 15 residues. CDR3 amino acids: CASGYTGVQQETQYF. DNA of the CDR3: TGTGCCAGCGGTTACACAGGGGTGCAACAAGAGACCCAGTACTTC.